The entry that follows covers one TCR beta chain sequence. The ends lost 3 bases at V and 1 base at J; junction bases unmatched: 16. The germline gives CDR1 SGHDN, CDR2 FVKESK. The length of the CDR3 is 19 residues. The data belong to a study of blood T cell repertoires in COVID-19. Study background: Spain, Italy and the United States supplied samples that represented acute and convalescent COVID-19. The analysed material was cDNA or gDNA that came from T cells, B-cell-depleted T cells, or PBMCs.

Here immunoSEQ multiplex PCR was the method, and the copy in TCRdb shows in-frame clones only, minus some. Of fewer than 650,000 clones in the sample, about 88% were seen once. Sequencing input: peripheral blood. The TCR was taken from a woman aged 45-65 years with COVID-19, enrolled during active disease. The chain carries TRBV14 and TRBJ2-7; 9 bases map to TRBD2. Here the CDR3 reads CASSQLAGPRTFGSYEQYF. In DNA, the CDR3 is TGTGCCAGCAGCCAGCTAGCGGGGCCTCGCACATTTGGGTCCTACGAGCAGTACTTC.